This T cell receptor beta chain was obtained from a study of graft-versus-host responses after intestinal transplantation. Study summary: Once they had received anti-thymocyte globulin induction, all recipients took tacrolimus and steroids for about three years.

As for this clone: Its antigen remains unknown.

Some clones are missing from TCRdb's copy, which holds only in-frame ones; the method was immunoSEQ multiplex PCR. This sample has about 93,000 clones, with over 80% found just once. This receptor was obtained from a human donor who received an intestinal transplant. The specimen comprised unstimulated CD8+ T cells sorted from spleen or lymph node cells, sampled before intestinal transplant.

The CDR3 region has the DNA TGTGCCAGTAGTACCGCGCGCGAGCAGTACTTC. It yields the protein CASSTAREQYF. This chain links TRBV19 with TRBJ2-7; D is ambiguous. V lost 4 bases to trimming and J lost 6 bases, with 7 bases between them. There are 11 residues in the CDR3. Looked up from germline, CDR1 is LNHDA and CDR2 is SQIVND (reference sequence).